The T cell receptor beta chain under discussion was sequenced for a study of type 1 regulatory T cells. About the research overall: T-allo10 is an in vitro-generated, Tr1-enriched CD4 T cell product specific for alloantigen.

Notes on this clonotype: Its antigen is not known.

TCRdb reprocessed the reads via MiXCR and lists one record per CDR3 protein. Among about 62,000 distinct CDR3 sequences listed, over 50% were seen once. CDR3 length equals 12 residues. V lost 5 bases to trimming and J lost 5 bases, with 9 bases between them. Germline lookup yields CDR1 LNHDA and CDR2 SQIVND (reference sequence). Overall study results and limits: Compared with non-Tr1 cells, Tr1 cells showed a narrower TCR repertoire.

The chain links TRBV19 to TRBJ1-2; D not certain. Sample: cultured non-Tr1 T cells, either the whole culture or a sorted T cell fraction (not recorded which). This clonotype was sampled from a human donor in good health. As DNA, the CDR3 is TGTGCCAGTAGTCCAACAGCATATGGCTACACCTTC. Translated, it gives CASSPTAYGYTF.